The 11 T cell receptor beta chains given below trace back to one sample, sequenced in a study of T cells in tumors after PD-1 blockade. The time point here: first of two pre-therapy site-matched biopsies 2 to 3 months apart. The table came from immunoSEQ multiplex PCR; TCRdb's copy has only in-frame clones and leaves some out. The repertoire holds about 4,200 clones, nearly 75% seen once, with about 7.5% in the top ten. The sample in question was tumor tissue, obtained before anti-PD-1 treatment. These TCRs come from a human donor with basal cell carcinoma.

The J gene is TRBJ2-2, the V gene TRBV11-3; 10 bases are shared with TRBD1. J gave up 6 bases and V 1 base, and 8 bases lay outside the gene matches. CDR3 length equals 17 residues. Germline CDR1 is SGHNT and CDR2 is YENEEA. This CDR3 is CASSLGPEDRGAGELFF. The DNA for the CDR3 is TGTGCCAGCAGCTTAGGTCCGGAGGACAGGGGGGCCGGGGAGCTGTTTTTT.

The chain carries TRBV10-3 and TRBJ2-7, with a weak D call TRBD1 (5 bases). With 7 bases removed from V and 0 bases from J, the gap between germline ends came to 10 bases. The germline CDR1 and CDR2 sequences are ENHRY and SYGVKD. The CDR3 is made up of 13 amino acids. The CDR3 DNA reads TGTGCCATCACCCCGGACATCTCCTACGAGCAGTACTTC. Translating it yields CAITPDISYEQYF.

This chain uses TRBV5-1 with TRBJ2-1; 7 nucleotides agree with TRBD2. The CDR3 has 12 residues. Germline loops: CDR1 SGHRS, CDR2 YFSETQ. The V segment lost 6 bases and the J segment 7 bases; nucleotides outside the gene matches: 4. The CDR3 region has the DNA TGCGCCAGCAAGGGAGCGGGGAATGAGCAGTTCTTC. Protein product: CASKGAGNEQFF.

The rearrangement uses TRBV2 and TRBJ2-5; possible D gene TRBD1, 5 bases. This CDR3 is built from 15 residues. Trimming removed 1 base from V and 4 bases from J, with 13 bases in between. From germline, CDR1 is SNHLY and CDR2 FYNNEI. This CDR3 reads CASSEDPGSGETQYF. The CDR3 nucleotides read TGTGCCAGCAGTGAAGATCCAGGGTCTGGAGAGACCCAGTACTTC.

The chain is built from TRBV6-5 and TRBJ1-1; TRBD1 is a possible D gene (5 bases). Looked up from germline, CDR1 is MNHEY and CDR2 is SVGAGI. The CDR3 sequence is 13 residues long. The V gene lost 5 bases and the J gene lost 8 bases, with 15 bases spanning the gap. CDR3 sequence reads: CASSRQGLNEAFF. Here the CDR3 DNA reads TGTGCCAGCAGTCGCCAGGGCCTGAACGAAGCTTTCTTT.

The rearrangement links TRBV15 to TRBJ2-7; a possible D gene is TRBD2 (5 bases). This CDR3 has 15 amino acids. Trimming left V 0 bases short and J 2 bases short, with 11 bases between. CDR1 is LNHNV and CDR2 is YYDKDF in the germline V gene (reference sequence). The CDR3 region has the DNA TGTGCCACCAGCAGAGAATACTCCGGGGCCTACGAGCAGTACTTC. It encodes CATSREYSGAYEQYF.

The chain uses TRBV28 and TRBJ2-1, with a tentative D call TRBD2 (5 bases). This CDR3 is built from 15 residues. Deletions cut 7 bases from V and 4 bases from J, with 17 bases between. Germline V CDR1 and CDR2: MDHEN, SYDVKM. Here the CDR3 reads CASKTGFLHYNEQFF. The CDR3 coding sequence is TGTGCCAGCAAGACGGGATTCCTTCATTACAATGAGCAGTTCTTC.

This chain's CDR3 is CAISESGQNEKLFF. CDR3 DNA sequence: TGTGCCATCAGTGAGTCGGGACAGAATGAAAAACTGTTTTTT. This chain connects TRBV10-3 to TRBJ1-4; 7 bases align to TRBD1. Germline CDR1 is ENHRY and CDR2 is SYGVKD. CDR3 size: 14 residues. With 0 bases clipped from V and 5 bases from J, the junction kept 0 bases outside the gene matches.

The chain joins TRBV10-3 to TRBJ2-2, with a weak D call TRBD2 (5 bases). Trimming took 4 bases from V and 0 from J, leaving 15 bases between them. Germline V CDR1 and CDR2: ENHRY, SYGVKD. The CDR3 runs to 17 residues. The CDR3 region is CAISVGLAVANTGELFF. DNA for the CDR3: TGTGCCATCAGTGTTGGGCTAGCCGTAGCGAACACCGGGGAGCTGTTTTTT.

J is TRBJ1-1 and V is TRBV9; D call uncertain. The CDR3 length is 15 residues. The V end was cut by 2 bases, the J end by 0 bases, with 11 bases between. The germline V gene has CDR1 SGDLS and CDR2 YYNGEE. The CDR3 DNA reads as TGTGCCAGCAGCGTCCCAGACGGGATGAACACTGAAGCTTTCTTT. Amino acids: CASSVPDGMNTEAFF.

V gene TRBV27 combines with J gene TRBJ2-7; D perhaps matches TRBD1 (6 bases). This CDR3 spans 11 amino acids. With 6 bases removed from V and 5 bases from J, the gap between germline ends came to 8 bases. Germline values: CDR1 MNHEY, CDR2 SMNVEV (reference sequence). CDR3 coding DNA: TGTGCCAGCAGGACAGGCGACGAGCAGTACTTC. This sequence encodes CASRTGDEQYF.